This passage covers 3 T cell receptor beta chains from one sample sequenced in a study of regulatory T cells in long-lasting Graves disease. Investigators prepared the TCR beta libraries by applying iRepertoire HTBI primers and Arm-PCR of CDR3 regions. TCRdb independently ran MiXCR on the multiplex PCR reads; one entry per CDR3 protein. The sample comprises about 400,000 distinct CDR3 sequences, 15% to 20% of which are singletons, and about 19% rests with the top ten. Time point reported: newly diagnosed GD, antithyroid drugs for less than 3 months. RNA isolated from PBMCs was used to make the TCR library. The data also belong to a second study, concerning T cells in Graves' hyperthyroidism and ophthalmopathy.

The sequencing used peripheral blood mononuclear cells (PBMCs), collected at new diagnosis, from a patient treated with antithyroid drugs. The source is a woman younger than 35 with Graves disease.

This clonotype was counted between two and nine times. V is TRBV25-1 and J is TRBJ1-2, with 8 bases matching TRBD1. V lost 4 bases, J lost 2 bases, and 9 bases stayed unmatched. Germline CDR1 and CDR2: MGHDK and SYGVNS. The CDR3 extends over 16 amino acids. CDR3 DNA sequence: TGTGCCAGCAGTGCCCCCGACAGGGGAGGAAACTATGGCTACACCTTC. As protein: CASSAPDRGGNYGYTF.

For this clonotype: A much larger clone lies a single base off, so this may be a read error. The V and J genes are TRBV2 and TRBJ2-1; no clear D gene. The CDR3 consists of 13 residues. The germline V and J ends were trimmed by 3 bases and 10 bases, with 13 bases remaining between them. Germline CDR1 reads SNHLY; CDR2 reads FYNNEI. For the CDR3, the DNA is TGTGCCAGCAGTGATAGGAGATACGACGAGCAGTTCTTC. This translates into CASSDRRYDEQFF.

This clonotype has a count of ten or more. CDR3 protein: CASSQRLAGPYHGELFF. CDR3 sequence (DNA): TGTGCCAGCAGCCAACGACTAGCGGGGCCCTATCACGGGGAGCTGTTTTTT. This chain uses TRBV27 with TRBJ2-2; 11 bases fit TRBD2. Germline values: CDR1 MNHEY, CDR2 SMNVEV (reference sequence). V trimming: 6 bases; J trimming: 7 bases; junction bases outside the gene matches: 13. CDR3 length equals 17 residues.